This T cell receptor (beta chain) was found in a study of blood T cell repertoires in COVID-19. Study-wide background: PBMCs, B-cell-depleted T cells, or T cells were the source of the cDNA or gDNA that made up the material.

This clone was seen a single time. TCRdb's copy holds only in-frame clones and misses some; the assay was immunoSEQ multiplex PCR. The top ten hold 7% to 7.5% of the sample, which has fewer than 250,000 clones, roughly 91% seen once. Trimming took 10 bases from V and 3 from J, leaving 23 bases between them. The CDR3 sequence is 16 residues long. Germline V gene sequence: CDR1 SGHDN, CDR2 FVKESK. This TCR was recovered from a man under 40 in a cohort exposed to, infected with or recovered from COVID-19 (not recorded which). Source material: PBMCs or T cells enriched from blood (not recorded which). The V gene is TRBV14, the J gene TRBJ2-3; TRBD2 might be the D (6 bases). CDR3 sequence (DNA): TGTGCCACCTCCCCCGGGGTGGGACTTTTAACAGATACGCAGTATTTT. It specifies CATSPGVGLLTDTQYF. Together with reference TRBV14 and TRBJ2-3, the CDR3 gives the full variable domain: EAGVTQFPSHSVIEKGQTVTLRCDPISGHDNLYWYRRVMGKEIKFLLHFVKESKQDESGMPNNRFLAERTGGTYSTLKVQPAELEDSGVYFCATSPGVGLLTDTQYFGPGTRLTVL.